This T cell receptor (beta chain) was identified during a study of shared clonotypes between healthy human individuals. J lost 3 bases, V lost 4 bases, and 13 bases had no gene match. The length of the CDR3 is 19 residues. Germline assignment: CDR1 SGHDT and CDR2 YYEEEE. Authors' data handling: In the immunoSEQ data, sequences were junction-only and lacked quality scores, so filtering differed. Using immunoSEQ multiplex PCR, the repertoire was profiled, and TCRdb retains in-frame clones only, with some absent. V and J calls and clone size are given by that table; D and trimming were obtained from the DNA. The sample shows fewer than 1.4 million clones, approximately 80% of them seen only once.

The TCR originated in a man between 18 and 29 years old in good health. Some clones in this sample may be carry-over from other donors' samples. The chain is built from TRBV5-6 and TRBJ2-3; 14 bases are a match to TRBD2. The sequenced sample consisted of memory CD4+ T cells from PBMCs. Subset reported: CD45RA-negative fraction. The CDR3 DNA reads as TGTGCCAGCAGCACCCCGAGACTAGCGGGAGGGCAAGGTACAGATACGCAGTATTTT. It yields the protein CASSTPRLAGGQGTDTQYF.